Listed here are 17 T cell receptor beta chains from one sample, sequenced in a study of identical twins. TCRdb itself ran the 5' RACE reads through MiXCR, one entry per CDR3 protein. The data show some 190,000 distinct CDR3 sequences, around 15% seen once. The data were also submitted as part of a second study, on T cells expressing NK-cell markers.

Sequenced sample: CD8+ T cells sorted from blood. The source of these receptors is a woman aged 18-30 years in good health.

Only a few counts were recorded for this clonotype. V usage is TRBV5-1 and J usage is TRBJ2-7, with D perhaps matching TRBD2 (6 bases). V lost 0 bases, J lost 0 bases, and 7 bases lay in between. Germline CDR1 reads SGHRS; CDR2 reads YFSETQ. The CDR3 has 14 amino acids. DNA for the CDR3: TGCGCCAGCAGCTTGGGGGGACTCTCCTACGAGCAGTACTTC. Translating gives CASSLGGLSYEQYF.

The table lists this clonotype with many counts. This sequence joins TRBV6-1 and TRBJ2-3; D not resolved. The CDR3 sequence is 16 residues long. V was shortened by 7 bases and J by 0 bases, with 17 bases between the two germline ends. CDR1 and CDR2 from the germline V gene are MNHNS and SASEGT. CDR3 coding DNA: TGTGCCAGCACCCACCAAGACGGATCTAGCACAGATACGCAGTATTTT. It codes for CASTHQDGSSTDTQYF.

The chain has TRBV5-1 and TRBJ1-1; D may be TRBD1 (6 bases). Germline values: CDR1 SGHRS, CDR2 YFSETQ. The CDR3 has 16 amino acids. With 4 bases removed from V and 1 base from J, the gap between germline ends came to 17 bases. The CDR3 coding sequence is TGCGCCAGCAGCGCGGACCGGGACACATCGAACACTGAAGCTTTCTTT. Translated: CASSADRDTSNTEAFF.

This clonotype was recorded a few times. V and J are TRBV20-1 and TRBJ2-1; D unresolved. This CDR3 is built from 11 residues. Trimming took 4 bases from V and 7 from J, leaving 8 bases between them. In germline, CDR1 is DFQATT, CDR2 SNEGSKA (reference sequence). The CDR3 DNA is TGCAGTGCTAATTTCCCGAATGAGCAGTTCTTC. Its protein is CSANFPNEQFF.

This clonotype came up a few times. The rearrangement joins TRBV6-1 to TRBJ2-3; TRBD2 agrees at 7 bases. The CDR3 extends over 13 amino acids. Looked up from germline, CDR1 is MNHNS and CDR2 is SASEGT. V shed 6 bases, J shed 4 bases, and the junction held 4 bases outside the gene matches. The CDR3 reads CASRWGGADTQYF. The CDR3 DNA reads TGTGCCAGCAGGTGGGGGGGGGCAGATACGCAGTATTTT.

This clonotype came up a few times. The chain links TRBV12-3 or TRBV12-4 to TRBJ2-1; 8 bases map to TRBD2. V was pared by 3 bases and J by 3 bases, with 4 bases of the junction left unmatched. The CDR3 runs to 15 residues. CDR3 in amino acids: CASSFTSGLYNEQFF. DNA of the CDR3: TGTGCCAGCAGTTTTACTAGCGGCCTCTACAATGAGCAGTTCTTC.

The chain couples TRBV7-6 to TRBJ2-7; 8 nucleotides agree with TRBD2. Germline values: CDR1 SGHVS, CDR2 FNYEAQ. Losses at the gene ends were 3 bases for V and 4 bases for J; bases not matched to a gene: 8. This CDR3 has 15 residues. The CDR3 DNA is TGTGCCAGCAGCTTGAGCGGGGGCCTTTATTACGAGCAGTACTTC. It is translated as CASSLSGGLYYEQYF.

The rearrangement links TRBV7-9 to TRBJ2-5; D not resolved. Trimming cost V 1 base and J 5 bases, with 8 bases left between them. Germline V gene sequence: CDR1 SEHNR, CDR2 FQNEAQ (reference sequence). The CDR3 is 13 residues long. Written as DNA, the CDR3 is TGTGCCAGCAGCTTAGGGCGTCCGGAGACCCAGTACTTC. This encodes CASSLGRPETQYF.

This clonotype was recorded a few times. The rearrangement links TRBV20-1 to TRBJ2-5; TRBD2 aligns across 9 bases. Germline V gene sequence: CDR1 DFQATT, CDR2 SNEGSKA (reference sequence). The V gene end was trimmed by 2 bases and the J gene end by 8 bases; junction bases not matched to a gene: 9. The CDR3 has 14 amino acids. CDR3 nucleotides: TGCAGTGCTAGATTCCTAGCGGGATTGAAAACCCAGTACTTC. Protein: CSARFLAGLKTQYF.

The chain combines TRBV7-9 with TRBJ2-1, with TRBD2 matching 11 bases. Germline-derived CDR1 and CDR2 are SEHNR and FQNEAQ (reference sequence). Unmatched junction bases numbered 10, after V lost 7 bases and J lost 8 bases. This CDR3 is built from 15 residues. Here the CDR3 DNA reads TGTGCCAGCACCCCTGGGACTAGCGGCCAAGATGAGCAGTTCTTC. Translated: CASTPGTSGQDEQFF.

This clonotype came up many times. The chain employs TRBV4-3 and TRBJ1-2, with D tentatively TRBD1 (6 bases). There are 15 residues in the CDR3. Trimming cost V 0 bases and J 5 bases, with 13 bases left between them. The germline V gene has CDR1 LGHNA and CDR2 YSLEER. CDR3 in amino acids: CASSQDQGRFYGYTF. In DNA form, the CDR3 reads TGCGCCAGCAGCCAAGATCAGGGGAGATTTTATGGCTACACCTTC.

This clonotype was detected a few times. The chain joins TRBV9 to TRBJ1-2; unclear D gene. The germline V and J ends were trimmed by 9 bases and 6 bases, with 15 bases remaining between them. The CDR3 has 12 residues. The germline V gene encodes CDR1 SGDLS and CDR2 YYNGEE. The CDR3: CATTSLGNGYTF. The CDR3 bases are TGTGCCACTACGTCCCTAGGAAATGGCTACACCTTC.

This clonotype was observed a few times. This chain connects TRBV13 to TRBJ2-3, with 14 bases aligning to TRBD2. The germline CDR1 and CDR2 sequences are PRHDT and FYEKMQ (reference sequence). This CDR3 is 19 amino acids long. Unmatched junction bases numbered 8, after V lost 3 bases and J lost 0 bases. CDR3 in DNA: TGTGCCAGCAGCTTCGGACTAGCGGGGGGAATATCTAGCACAGATACGCAGTATTTT. Amino acids: CASSFGLAGGISSTDTQYF.

This clonotype was counted between two and nine times. The genes are TRBV6-5 and TRBJ2-3; the D gene is possibly TRBD2 (7 bases). Trimming took 3 bases from V and 2 from J, leaving 12 bases between them. The CDR3 is 15 amino acids. Germline CDR1 MNHEY, CDR2 SVGAGI. The CDR3 here is CASSYGGGYTDTQYF. The CDR3 nucleotides read TGTGCCAGCAGTTATGGCGGGGGCTACACAGATACGCAGTATTTT.

The chain is built from TRBV2 and TRBJ2-3; 9 bases are shared with TRBD2. CDR3 length: 18 residues. Trimming took 2 bases from V and 5 from J; bases not matched to a gene: 14. The germline gives CDR1 SNHLY, CDR2 FYNNEI. This chain's CDR3 is CASSERLAGIPPKDTQYF. The CDR3 region has the DNA TGTGCCAGCAGTGAACGCCTAGCGGGAATCCCCCCGAAAGATACGCAGTATTTT.

J is TRBJ1-4 and V is TRBV2; D is ambiguous. The V gene's germline CDR1 is SNHLY and CDR2 FYNNEI. Trimming removed 8 bases from V and 0 bases from J, with 13 bases in between. CDR3 size: 15 residues. The CDR3 loop is CASRSVRATNEKLFF. The CDR3, as DNA: TGTGCCAGCCGTAGTGTCCGTGCAACTAATGAAAAACTGTTTTTT. Together with reference TRBV2 and TRBJ1-4, the CDR3 gives the full variable domain: EPEVTQTPSHQVTQMGQEVILRCVPISNHLYFYWYRQILGQKVEFLVSFYNNEISEKSEIFDDQFSVERPDGSNFTLKIRSTKLEDSAMYFCASRSVRATNEKLFFGSGTQLSVL.

This clonotype was picked up many times. The V and J genes are TRBV13 and TRBJ2-2; perhaps TRBD2 as D (6 bases). CDR1 PRHDT and CDR2 FYEKMQ come from the germline V gene (reference sequence). The CDR3 has 14 amino acids. V dropped 0 bases and J dropped 9 bases, with 11 bases sitting between them. Here the CDR3 DNA reads TGTGCCAGCAGCTTAGGCCGGGGAGGCAGGGAGCTGTTTTTT. This encodes CASSLGRGGRELFF.